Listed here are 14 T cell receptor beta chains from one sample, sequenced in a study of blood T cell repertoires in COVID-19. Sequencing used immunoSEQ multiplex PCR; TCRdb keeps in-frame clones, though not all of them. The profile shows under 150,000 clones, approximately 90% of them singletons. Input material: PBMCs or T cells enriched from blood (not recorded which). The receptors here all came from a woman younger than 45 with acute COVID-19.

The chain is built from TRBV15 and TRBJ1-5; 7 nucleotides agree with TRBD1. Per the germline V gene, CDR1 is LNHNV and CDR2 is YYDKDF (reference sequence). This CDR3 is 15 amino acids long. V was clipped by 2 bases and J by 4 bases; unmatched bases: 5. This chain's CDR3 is CATSRFGQVNQPQHF. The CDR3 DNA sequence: TGTGCCACCAGCAGATTTGGACAGGTTAATCAGCCCCAGCATTTT.

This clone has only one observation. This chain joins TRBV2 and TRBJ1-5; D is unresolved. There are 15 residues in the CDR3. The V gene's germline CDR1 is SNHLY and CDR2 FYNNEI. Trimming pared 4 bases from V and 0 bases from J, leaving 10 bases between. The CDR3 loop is CASSAGGLSNQPQHF. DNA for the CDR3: TGTGCCAGCAGTGCCGGAGGGCTTAGCAATCAGCCCCAGCATTTT.

CDR3 DNA sequence: TGCGCCAGCAGCCAAGAGGGGAGCTATGGCTACACCTTC. Translating gives CASSQEGSYGYTF. The chain recombines TRBV4-3 with TRBJ1-2, with D uncertain. The CDR3 spans 13 residues. Germline V CDR1 and CDR2: LGHNA, YSLEER. The V end lost 0 bases, the J end lost 4 bases, and 6 bases lay between the germline ends.

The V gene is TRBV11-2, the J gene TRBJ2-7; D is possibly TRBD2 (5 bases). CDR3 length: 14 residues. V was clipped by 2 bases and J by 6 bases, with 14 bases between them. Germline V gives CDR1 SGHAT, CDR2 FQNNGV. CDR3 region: CASSLSGSLGEQYF. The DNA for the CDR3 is TGTGCCAGCAGCTTAAGTGGGAGTCTTGGCGAGCAGTACTTC.

The CDR3 DNA sequence: TGTGCCAGCAGCTTAGCGCAGGGGGCTATGACTTTCTTT. Protein product: CASSLAQGAMTFF. The chain couples TRBV7-2 to TRBJ1-1; 8 bases are a match to TRBD1. Germline CDR1 reads SGHTA; CDR2 reads FQGNSA. The CDR3 length is 13 residues. J lost 12 bases, V lost 0 bases, and 6 bases had no gene match.

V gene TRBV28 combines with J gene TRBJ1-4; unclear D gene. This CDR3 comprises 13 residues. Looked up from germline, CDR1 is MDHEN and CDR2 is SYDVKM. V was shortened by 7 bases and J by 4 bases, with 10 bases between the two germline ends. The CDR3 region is CASTRQNNEKLFF. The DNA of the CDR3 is TGTGCCAGCACCCGCCAGAATAATGAAAAACTGTTTTTT.

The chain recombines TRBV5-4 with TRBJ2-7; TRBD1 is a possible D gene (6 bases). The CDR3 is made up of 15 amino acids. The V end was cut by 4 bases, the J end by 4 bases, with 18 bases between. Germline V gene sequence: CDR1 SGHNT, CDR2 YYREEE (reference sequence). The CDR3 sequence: CASSPDRTATYEQYF. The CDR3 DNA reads TGTGCCAGCAGCCCGGATAGGACAGCGACTTACGAGCAGTACTTC.

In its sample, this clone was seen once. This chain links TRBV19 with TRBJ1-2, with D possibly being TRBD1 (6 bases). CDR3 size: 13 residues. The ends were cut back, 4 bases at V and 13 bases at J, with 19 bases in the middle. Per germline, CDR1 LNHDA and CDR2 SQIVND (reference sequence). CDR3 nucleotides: TGTGCCAGTAGTACTCACGAGAGGGGGAAACCCACCTTC. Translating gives CASSTHERGKPTF.

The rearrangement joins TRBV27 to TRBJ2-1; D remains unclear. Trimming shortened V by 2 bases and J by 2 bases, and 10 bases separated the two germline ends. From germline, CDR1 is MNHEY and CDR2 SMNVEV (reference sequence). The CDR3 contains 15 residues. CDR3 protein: CASSLTADPYNEQFF. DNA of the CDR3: TGTGCCAGCAGTTTAACAGCCGACCCCTACAATGAGCAGTTCTTC.

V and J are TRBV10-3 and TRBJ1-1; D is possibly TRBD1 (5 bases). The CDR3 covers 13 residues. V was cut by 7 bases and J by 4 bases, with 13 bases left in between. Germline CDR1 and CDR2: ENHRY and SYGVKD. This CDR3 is CAINLGVGTEAFF. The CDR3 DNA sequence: TGTGCCATCAATCTAGGGGTGGGCACTGAAGCTTTCTTT.

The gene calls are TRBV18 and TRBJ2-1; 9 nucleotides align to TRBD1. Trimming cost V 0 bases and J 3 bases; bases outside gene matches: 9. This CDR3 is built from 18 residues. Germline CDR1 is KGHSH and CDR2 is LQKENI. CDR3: CASSPPTGQGKIYNEQFF. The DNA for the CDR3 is TGTGCCAGCTCACCACCTACCGGACAGGGGAAGATCTACAATGAGCAGTTCTTC.

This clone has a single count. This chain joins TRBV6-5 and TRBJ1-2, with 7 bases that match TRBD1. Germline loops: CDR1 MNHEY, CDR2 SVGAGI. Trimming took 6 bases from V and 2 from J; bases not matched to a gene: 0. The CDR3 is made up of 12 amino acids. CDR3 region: CASRGQNYGYTF. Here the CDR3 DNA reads TGTGCCAGCAGGGGACAGAACTATGGCTACACCTTC.

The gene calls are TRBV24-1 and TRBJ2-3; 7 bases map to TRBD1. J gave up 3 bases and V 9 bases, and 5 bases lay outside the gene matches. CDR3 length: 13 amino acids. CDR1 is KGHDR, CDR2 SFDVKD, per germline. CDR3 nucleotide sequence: TGTGCCACCGGCCGACAGGGTACAGATACGCAGTATTTT. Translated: CATGRQGTDTQYF.

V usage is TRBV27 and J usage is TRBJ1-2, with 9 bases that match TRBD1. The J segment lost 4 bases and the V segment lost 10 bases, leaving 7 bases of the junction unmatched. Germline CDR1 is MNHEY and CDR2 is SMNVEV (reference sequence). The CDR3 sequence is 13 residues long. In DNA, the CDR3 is TGTGCCACGAAGGACAGGGGACGCTATGGCTACACCTTC. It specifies CATKDRGRYGYTF.